The clone carrying this T cell receptor (beta chain) was detected only a few times. The target antigen is unknown. The germline V gene has CDR1 SGHTA and CDR2 FQGTGA. V was clipped by 4 bases and J by 8 bases, with 16 bases between them. This CDR3 is built from 14 residues. This entry comes from a study of T cells after yellow fever vaccination. 5'RACE template switching generated TCR cDNA, adding a universal primer site and UMIs. TCRdb reanalysed the 5' RACE reads using MiXCR and keeps one entry per CDR3 protein. The data contain under 300,000 distinct CDR3 sequences, about 7% of them singletons. Study-level results: It was a small share of clonotypes that appeared in both CD4 and CD8 compartments. Detected again after the booster were most primary-vaccination clones, at almost 97% CD4 and roughly 88% CD8. The secondary T-cell response peaked on day 5, not day 15, but was weaker.

Material: CD4+ T cells sorted from PBMCs, obtained 15 days after the yellow fever booster vaccination. This receptor was identified in a man in his thirties or forties who received the YFV17D yellow fever vaccine. This chain uses TRBV7-3 with TRBJ2-3; possibly TRBD1 or TRBD2 for D (5 bases each). CDR3 sequence (DNA): TGTGCCAGCAGCTCCCGGGGACCTGTTGCTACGCAGTATTTT. It encodes CASSSRGPVATQYF.